A selection of T cell receptor beta chains follows, all from one sample in a study of T cell repertoires in ileal Crohn's disease. The protocol was immunoSEQ multiplex PCR, while the TCRdb copy is restricted to in-frame clones and leaves out a portion. The sample carries under 2,500 clones, less than 90% recorded once. Specimen: ileal tissue. These receptors were collected from an adult with Crohn's disease. Each CDR3 is given with its conserved first and last residue. A D gene is named only where the DNA matches it firmly. A row's size may be missing; if present it is once, few, many or a size class.

cdr3_nt: TGTGCCAGCAGCCAGGGGGGAAACACCATATATTTT
cdr3_aa: CASSQGGNTIYF
d_call: NA
cdr3_length: 12
clone_size: NA
j_call: TRBJ1-3
v_call: TRBV7-9

cdr3_nt: TGCGCCAGCAGCCAAGGCGACAGGGACACTGAAGCTTTCTTT
cdr3_aa: CASSQGDRDTEAFF
d_call: TRBD1
cdr3_length: 14
clone_size: few
j_call: TRBJ1-1
v_call: TRBV4-1

cdr3_nt: TGTGCCAGCAGTGAACGGTGGACAGGGGAAAACGAGCAGTACTTC
cdr3_aa: CASSERWTGENEQYF
d_call: TRBD1
cdr3_length: 15
clone_size: NA
j_call: TRBJ2-7
v_call: TRBV6-1

cdr3_nt: TGTGCCAGCAGCTCGGTGGGGACTGTCGGATCCTACGAGCAGTACTTC
cdr3_aa: CASSSVGTVGSYEQYF
d_call: NA
cdr3_length: 16
clone_size: NA
j_call: TRBJ2-7
v_call: TRBV11-2

cdr3_nt: TGTGCCAGCAGCTTAGGCCTAGCGGGGGGGCTAGAGACCCAGTACTTC
cdr3_aa: CASSLGLAGGLETQYF
d_call: TRBD2
cdr3_length: 16
clone_size: NA
j_call: TRBJ2-5
v_call: TRBV7-2

cdr3_nt: TGCAGCGTTCGTCGGGGGGCGGGAACTGAAGCTTTCTTT
cdr3_aa: CSVRRGAGTEAFF
d_call: NA
cdr3_length: 13
clone_size: NA
j_call: TRBJ1-1
v_call: TRBV29-1

cdr3_nt: TGTGCCAGCAGCCAAGATCTACTAGTCAAGGAGCAGTTCTTC
cdr3_aa: CASSQDLLVKEQFF
d_call: NA
cdr3_length: 14
clone_size: NA
j_call: TRBJ2-1
v_call: TRBV4-2

cdr3_nt: TGTGCCAGCAGGATGAGGACTAGCGGGGATAGAAATGAGCAGTTCTTC
cdr3_aa: CASRMRTSGDRNEQFF
d_call: TRBD2
cdr3_length: 16
clone_size: NA
j_call: TRBJ2-1
v_call: TRBV6-6

cdr3_nt: TGTGCCAGCAGCTGGACGGGAAACTATGGCTACACCTTC
cdr3_aa: CASSWTGNYGYTF
d_call: NA
cdr3_length: 13
clone_size: NA
j_call: TRBJ1-2
v_call: TRBV11-1

cdr3_nt: TGTGCCAGCAGCTTGTGGAGCCAGATAGACGCTGAAGCTTTCTTT
cdr3_aa: CASSLWSQIDAEAFF
d_call: NA
cdr3_length: 15
clone_size: NA
j_call: TRBJ1-1
v_call: TRBV5-5

cdr3_nt: TGTGCCTACTCCCCCAGGGAAGAATACAATGAGCAGTTCTTC
cdr3_aa: CAYSPREEYNEQFF
d_call: NA
cdr3_length: 14
clone_size: NA
j_call: TRBJ2-1
v_call: TRBV7-9

cdr3_nt: TGTGCCACCAGCAGAGGCCATGACAGGGGCGGCAATCAGCCCCAGCATTTT
cdr3_aa: CATSRGHDRGGNQPQHF
d_call: TRBD1
cdr3_length: 17
clone_size: NA
j_call: TRBJ1-5
v_call: TRBV15

cdr3_nt: TGTGCCAGCAGTAACCCACAGGGGTCCCATTCACCCCTCCACTTT
cdr3_aa: CASSNPQGSHSPLHF
d_call: TRBD1
cdr3_length: 15
clone_size: NA
j_call: TRBJ1-6
v_call: TRBV6-5

cdr3_nt: TGTGCCAGCAGCCAAGAAGACAGTCCCTATGGCTACACCTTC
cdr3_aa: CASSQEDSPYGYTF
d_call: NA
cdr3_length: 14
clone_size: NA
j_call: TRBJ1-2
v_call: TRBV4-2

cdr3_nt: TGTGCCAGCAGGCGGGTTGACCAAGAGACCCAGTACTTC
cdr3_aa: CASRRVDQETQYF
d_call: NA
cdr3_length: 13
clone_size: NA
j_call: TRBJ2-5
v_call: TRBV6-5

cdr3_nt: TGCAGCGCCCGGCCGGGGACAATGGGTTACAATGAGCAGTTCTTC
cdr3_aa: CSARPGTMGYNEQFF
d_call: NA
cdr3_length: 15
clone_size: NA
j_call: TRBJ2-1
v_call: TRBV29-1

cdr3_nt: TGTGCCAGCAAAAAAGAGCCCGGCACAGACACCATATATTTT
cdr3_aa: CASKKEPGTDTIYF
d_call: NA
cdr3_length: 14
clone_size: NA
j_call: TRBJ1-3
v_call: TRBV6-1

cdr3_nt: TGTGCCAGCAGCCCAGGACGGGGGTGGGATACGCAGTATTTT
cdr3_aa: CASSPGRGWDTQYF
d_call: NA
cdr3_length: 14
clone_size: NA
j_call: TRBJ2-3
v_call: TRBV7-2

cdr3_nt: TGTGCCACCAAACCCCAGGGACTACAAGAGACCCAGTACTTC
cdr3_aa: CATKPQGLQETQYF
d_call: TRBD2
cdr3_length: 14
clone_size: NA
j_call: TRBJ2-5
v_call: TRBV15

cdr3_nt: TGCGCCAGCCGACAGGGTAGGGATCAGCCCCAGCATTTT
cdr3_aa: CASRQGRDQPQHF
d_call: TRBD1
cdr3_length: 13
clone_size: NA
j_call: TRBJ1-5
v_call: TRBV10-2

cdr3_nt: TGCGCCAGCAGCGCCGGACTGTCGGGAGCTTTCTTT
cdr3_aa: CASSAGLSGAFF
d_call: NA
cdr3_length: 12
clone_size: NA
j_call: TRBJ1-1
v_call: TRBV5-1

cdr3_nt: TGTGCCAGCAGTCCCGGACAGGATCTGGATACGCAGTATTTT
cdr3_aa: CASSPGQDLDTQYF
d_call: TRBD1
cdr3_length: 14
clone_size: once
j_call: TRBJ2-3
v_call: TRBV5-8

cdr3_nt: TGTGCCAGCAGCCCGAGGGGGGGCGTCTACGAGCAGTACTTC
cdr3_aa: CASSPRGGVYEQYF
d_call: NA
cdr3_length: 14
clone_size: NA
j_call: TRBJ2-7
v_call: TRBV5-4